The clone carrying this T cell receptor beta chain was found many times. Its antigen remains unidentified. The data were taken from a study of T cells in Graves' hyperthyroidism and ophthalmopathy. Study information: Sampling of peripheral blood happened at initial diagnosis, prior to any treatment. Study-level results: Most thyroid-expanded clonotypes above 0.001 were also found in blood. The authors' 13 V-J model separated ophthalmopathy from stable hyperthyroidism.

Amplification of TCR beta CDR3 regions used RNA as the template. Primed by the HTBI set, a first-round RT-PCR was run on the TCR CDR3. TCRdb processed the multiplex PCR reads anew with MiXCR; each CDR3 protein has one entry. The profile covers around 350,000 distinct CDR3 sequences, with about a sixth appearing a single time and more than 30% taken by the ten largest. This clonotype originated in a woman aged 25 to 39 with Graves' hyperthyroidism that later progressed to Graves' ophthalmopathy. Input material: blood.

This CDR3 reads CASRLGGQLTYEQYF. In nucleotides, the CDR3 is TGTGCCAGCAGACTGGGGGGTCAACTTACCTACGAGCAGTACTTC. The chain carries TRBV28 and TRBJ2-7, with TRBD2 as a possible D gene (6 bases). The CDR3 length is 15 residues. The germline V gene encodes CDR1 MDHEN and CDR2 SYDVKM. Between the trimmed V and J ends, which lost 6 bases and 2 bases, there was a span of 17 bases.